This T cell receptor beta chain was documented in a study of blood T cell repertoires in COVID-19. About the study: The analysed material was cDNA or gDNA that came from T cells, B-cell-depleted T cells, or PBMCs.

In the original processing: Amplification of reference gene primers was used by the study to estimate nucleated cell counts. Here immunoSEQ multiplex PCR was the method, and the copy in TCRdb shows in-frame clones only, minus some. V, J and clone size were drawn from that table, and D and trimming were deduced from the DNA. In the table there are approximately 150,000 clones, about 86% of which are singletons. Germline V lookup: CDR1 GTSNPN, CDR2 SVGIG (reference sequence). V lost 0 bases and J lost 6; bases outside the gene matches: 0. This CDR3 comprises 12 residues. Input material: peripheral blood. J is TRBJ1-1 and V is TRBV30, with 8 bases matching TRBD1. This receptor was identified in a woman in her 50s with active or convalescent COVID-19. The CDR3 coding sequence is TGTGCCTGGAGTGTACAGGGGGCTGAAGCTTTCTTT. Encoded protein: CAWSVQGAEAFF.